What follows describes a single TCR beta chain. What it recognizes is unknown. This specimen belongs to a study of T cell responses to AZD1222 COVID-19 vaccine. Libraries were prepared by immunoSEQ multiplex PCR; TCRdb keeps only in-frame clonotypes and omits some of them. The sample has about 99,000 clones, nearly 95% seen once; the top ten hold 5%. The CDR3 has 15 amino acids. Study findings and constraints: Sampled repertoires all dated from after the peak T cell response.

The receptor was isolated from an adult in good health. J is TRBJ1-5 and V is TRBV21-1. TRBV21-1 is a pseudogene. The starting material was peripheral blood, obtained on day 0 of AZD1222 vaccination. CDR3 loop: CASSKGPDTLLPQHF. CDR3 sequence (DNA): TGTGCCAGCAGCAAGGGTCCCGATACCCTACTACCCCAGCATTTT.